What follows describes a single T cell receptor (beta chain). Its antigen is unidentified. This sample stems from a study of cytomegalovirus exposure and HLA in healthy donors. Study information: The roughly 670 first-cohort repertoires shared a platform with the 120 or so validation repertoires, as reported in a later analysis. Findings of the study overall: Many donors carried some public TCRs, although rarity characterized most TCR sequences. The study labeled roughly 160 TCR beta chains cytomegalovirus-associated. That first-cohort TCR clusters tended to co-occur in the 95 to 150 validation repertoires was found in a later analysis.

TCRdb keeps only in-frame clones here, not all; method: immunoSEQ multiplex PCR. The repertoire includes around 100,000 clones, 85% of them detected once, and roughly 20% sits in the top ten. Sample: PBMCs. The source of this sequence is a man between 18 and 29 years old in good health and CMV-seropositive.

The CDR3, as DNA: TGTGCCAGCAGTTCAGGGACAGGGGGGGATGGCTACACCTTC. This sequence encodes CASSSGTGGDGYTF. The chain carries TRBV27 and TRBJ1-2; 11 nucleotides agree with TRBD1. This CDR3 is built from 14 residues. The ends lost 4 bases at V and 6 bases at J; junction bases unmatched: 4. Germline V gene sequence: CDR1 MNHEY, CDR2 SMNVEV (reference sequence).